These 26 T cell receptor beta chains were sequenced from one sample in a study of regulatory T cells in long-lasting Graves disease. The time point denotes: newly diagnosed GD, antithyroid drugs for less than 3 months. PBMC RNA served as the TCR library source. The TCR beta library used iRepertoire HTBI primers with Arm-PCR amplification of CDR3. TCRdb re-analysed the multiplex PCR reads in MiXCR, keeping a single row per CDR3 protein. Among 350,000 to 450,000 distinct CDR3 sequences listed, 16% were seen once. In addition, the sample was reused for a study of T cells in Graves' hyperthyroidism and ophthalmopathy.

The sample in question was peripheral blood mononuclear cells (PBMCs), obtained at new diagnosis, from a patient treated with antithyroid drugs. The receptors shown here come from a man in his forties or fifties with Graves disease.

V usage is TRBV19 and J usage is TRBJ2-5; D tentatively reads TRBD1 or TRBD2 (5 bases each). In germline, CDR1 is LNHDA, CDR2 SQIVND (reference sequence). Between the trimmed V and J ends, which lost 11 bases and 4 bases, there was a span of 14 bases. The CDR3 covers 12 residues. The CDR3: CAGLGRLETQYF. CDR3 DNA sequence: TGTGCCGGCTTGGGACGGCTAGAGACCCAGTACTTC.

This clonotype was detected ten times or more. The chain recombines TRBV7-2 with TRBJ2-3; D is unresolved. Deletions cut 5 bases from V and 3 bases from J, with 21 bases between. The germline CDR1 and CDR2 sequences are SGHTA and FQGNSA. The CDR3 covers 17 residues. CDR3 DNA sequence: TGTGCCAGCAGCCACGCAGCAGGCTGGGATGATACAGATACGCAGTATTTT. This translates into CASSHAAGWDDTDTQYF. Using reference TRBV7-2 and TRBJ2-3 for the parts outside the CDR3, the full variable domain is GAGVSQSPSNKVTEKGKDVELRCDPISGHTALYWYRQSLGQGLEFLIYFQGNSAPDKSGLPSDRFSAERTGGSVSTLTIQRTQQEDSAVYLCASSHAAGWDDTDTQYFGPGTRLTVL.

As to this clonotype: The final CDR3 position lacks the conserved phenylalanine or tryptophan, pointing to a likely read error. The V call is TRBV24-1, the J call TRBJ2-3; no clear D. Deletions cut 0 bases from V and 6 bases from J, with 9 bases between. This CDR3 contains 14 residues. Germline loops: CDR1 KGHDR, CDR2 SFDVKD. This chain's CDR3 is CATSDLTSVDTQYS. In DNA form, the CDR3 reads TGTGCCACCAGTGATTTGACTTCGGTGGATACGCAGTATTCT.

This clonotype has at least ten counts. The DNA of the CDR3 is TGTGCCAGCAGTTTTGGGTCTAGCGCATCCTACGAGCAGTACTTC. Its protein is CASSFGSSASYEQYF. V and J are TRBV28 and TRBJ2-7, with D perhaps matching TRBD2 (6 bases). Between the trimmed V and J ends, which lost 3 bases and 1 base, there was a span of 13 bases. The germline gives CDR1 MDHEN, CDR2 SYDVKM. The CDR3 has 15 residues.

Regarding this clonotype: With a far larger clone one base away, a read error is the likely cause. The J gene is TRBJ2-1, the V gene TRBV30, with unresolved D. V lost 0 bases, J lost 10 bases, and 25 bases lay in between. The CDR3 consists of 17 residues. Germline assignment: CDR1 GTSNPN and CDR2 SVGIG (reference sequence). CDR3 loop: CAWSVGALGFRGYEQFF. The CDR3, as DNA: TGTGCCTGGAGTGTAGGAGCCCTCGGATTTCGTGGCTACGAGCAGTTCTTC.

This clonotype was detected a few times. The chain combines TRBV7-2 with TRBJ2-5, with 9 bases fitting TRBD2. The ends lost 2 bases at V and 1 base at J; junction bases unmatched: 8. CDR3 length: 17 residues. Germline CDR1 and CDR2: SGHTA and FQGNSA. DNA for the CDR3: TGTGCCAGCAGCTTACTAGCGGGGACAGCTGCCCAAGAGACCCAGTACTTC. Translated: CASSLLAGTAAQETQYF. The variable domain in full, with the rest retrieved from reference TRBV7-2 and TRBJ2-5, is GAGVSQSPSNKVTEKGKDVELRCDPISGHTALYWYRQSLGQGLEFLIYFQGNSAPDKSGLPSDRFSAERTGGSVSTLTIQRTQQEDSAVYLCASSLLAGTAAQETQYFGPGTRLLVL.

The chain couples TRBV15 to TRBJ1-1; D not certain. Germline-derived CDR1 and CDR2 are LNHNV and YYDKDF (reference sequence). There are 16 residues in the CDR3. V dropped 0 bases and J dropped 4 bases, with 15 bases sitting between them. In DNA form, the CDR3 reads TGTGCCACCAGCAGAGATCTTCGGGGAGGGTCCACTGAAGCTTTCTTT. It codes for CATSRDLRGGSTEAFF. The full variable domain, completed using reference TRBV15 and TRBJ1-1, is DAMVIQNPRYQVTQFGKPVTLSCSQTLNHNVMYWYQQKSSQAPKLLFHYYDKDFNNEADTPDNFQSRRPNTSFCFLDIRSPGLGDTAMYLCATSRDLRGGSTEAFFGQGTRLTVV.

This clonotype was counted only a few times. V usage is TRBV19 and J usage is TRBJ2-3; D might be TRBD1 (5 bases). Trimming left V 6 bases short and J 2 bases short, with 9 bases between. The CDR3 loop spans 13 amino acids. Germline CDR1 LNHDA, CDR2 SQIVND (reference sequence). CDR3 coding DNA: TGTGCCAGTAGGACAGCTATCACAGATACGCAGTATTTT. Translation: CASRTAITDTQYF.

The V call is TRBV15, the J call TRBJ1-5; 10 bases fit TRBD1. V gave up 5 bases and J gave up 0 bases; unmatched junction bases: 13. Germline V gives CDR1 LNHNV, CDR2 YYDKDF (reference sequence). The CDR3 is 19 residues long. The CDR3 bases are TGTGCCACCAGCCCCCGGACAGGGGGTTGGGGAGTTAGCAATCAGCCCCAGCATTTT. Amino acid sequence: CATSPRTGGWGVSNQPQHF.

The genes are TRBV11-2 and TRBJ1-1; TRBD1 matches at 7 bases. Germline lookup yields CDR1 SGHAT and CDR2 FQNNGV. CDR3 length equals 14 residues. Trimming took 3 bases from V and 6 from J; bases not matched to a gene: 7. The CDR3 protein is CASSFTTGRSEAFF. The CDR3 nucleotides are TGTGCCAGCAGCTTCACGACAGGGCGATCTGAAGCTTTCTTT.

The chain carries TRBV14 and TRBJ2-2; D is unresolved. V was clipped by 1 base and J by 2 bases, with 5 bases between them. Germline CDR1 and CDR2: SGHDN and FVKESK. This CDR3 spans 14 amino acids. The CDR3 here is CASSQAGNTGELFF. The CDR3 bases are TGTGCCAGCAGCCAAGCGGGCAACACCGGGGAGCTGTTTTTT.

This clonotype was detected many times. The chain uses TRBV3-1 and TRBJ2-7; 7 bases line up with TRBD1. Looked up from germline, CDR1 is LGHDT and CDR2 is YNNKEL (reference sequence). The CDR3 contains 13 residues. Unmatched junction bases numbered 5, after V lost 5 bases and J lost 4 bases. The CDR3 coding sequence is TGTGCCAGCAGCTCACCCAGGGGGTACGAGCAGTACTTC. Translated: CASSSPRGYEQYF.

This clonotype was seen repeatedly, ten times or more. The V gene is TRBV7-3, the J gene TRBJ2-3, with 7 bases fitting TRBD1. This CDR3 spans 15 amino acids. V trimming: 0 bases; J trimming: 1 base; junction bases outside the gene matches: 1. The germline CDR1 and CDR2 sequences are SGHTA and FQGTGA. The CDR3 loop reads CASSLTGTGTDTQYF. The CDR3 DNA is TGTGCCAGCAGCTTAACGGGGACAGGCACAGATACGCAGTATTTT.

At least ten counts were recorded for this clonotype. The rearrangement uses TRBV28 and TRBJ1-5; no clear D gene. V lost 6 bases and J 0 bases, leaving 9 bases between the germline ends. Germline values: CDR1 MDHEN, CDR2 SYDVKM. The CDR3 has 14 amino acids. Written as DNA, the CDR3 is TGTGCCAGCAGCCGTACACTTAGCAATCAGCCCCAGCATTTT. Translation: CASSRTLSNQPQHF.

The table lists this clonotype with many counts. The rearrangement joins TRBV7-9 to TRBJ2-7; D is uncertain. With 0 bases removed from V and 2 bases from J, the gap between germline ends came to 14 bases. The CDR3 totals 16 residues. CDR1 and CDR2 (germline): SEHNR, FQNEAQ (reference sequence). The CDR3 here is CASSLALGRAAYEQYF. The CDR3 nucleotides are TGTGCCAGCAGCTTAGCGCTCGGACGGGCCGCCTACGAGCAGTACTTC.

Ten or more counts support this clonotype. The chain uses TRBV12-3 or TRBV12-4 and TRBJ2-5, with D perhaps matching TRBD2 (5 bases). The V end lost 6 bases, the J end lost 5 bases, and 16 bases lay between the germline ends. The CDR3 is made up of 14 amino acids. CDR3 protein: CASSSGPPGETQYF. The CDR3 nucleotides are TGTGCCAGCAGCTCCGGACCGCCGGGGGAGACCCAGTACTTC.

This clonotype was counted only a few times. The chain uses TRBV5-4 and TRBJ2-7; D is ambiguous. V dropped 4 bases and J dropped 0 bases, with 11 bases sitting between them. Looked up from germline, CDR1 is SGHNT and CDR2 is YYREEE (reference sequence). The CDR3 consists of 14 residues. CDR3 loop: CASSGMDGSYEQYF. The CDR3 nucleotides are TGTGCCAGCAGCGGCATGGACGGCTCCTACGAGCAGTACTTC.

This chain connects TRBV10-3 to TRBJ2-1, with TRBD2 matching 9 bases. The junction had 8 bases not matched to a gene; V was cut back by 6 bases and J by 8 bases. This CDR3 is built from 14 residues. Germline V gene data show CDR1 as ENHRY and CDR2 as SYGVKD. Here the CDR3 reads CAIRQTSSGDEQFF. As DNA, the CDR3 is TGTGCCATCAGGCAGACCTCTAGCGGGGATGAGCAGTTCTTC.

This clonotype occurred many times. The chain is built from TRBV2 and TRBJ1-5, with D hard to call. The ends were cut back, 6 bases at V and 3 bases at J, with 9 bases in the middle. This CDR3 region has 13 residues. CDR1 SNHLY and CDR2 FYNNEI come from the germline V gene. CDR3 DNA sequence: TGTGCCAGCAGCCGGCAGTTCAATCAGCCCCAGCATTTT. Its translation is CASSRQFNQPQHF.

This clonotype came up a few times. The rearrangement uses TRBV19 and TRBJ1-1; D is uncertain. The CDR3 spans 15 residues. Germline-derived CDR1 and CDR2 are LNHDA and SQIVND (reference sequence). The V end lost 3 bases, the J end lost 0 bases, and 11 bases lay between the germline ends. CDR3 loop: CASSILGSMNTEAFF. CDR3 in DNA: TGTGCCAGTAGTATTCTGGGTAGCATGAACACTGAAGCTTTCTTT. The whole variable domain, filled in from reference TRBV19 and TRBJ1-1, reads DGGITQSPKYLFRKEGQNVTLSCEQNLNHDAMYWYRQDPGQGLRLIYYSQIVNDFQKGDIAEGYSVSREKKESFPLTVTSAQKNPTAFYLCASSILGSMNTEAFFGQGTRLTVV.

The sample holds a few counts of this clonotype. The gene calls are TRBV5-1 and TRBJ2-5; 8 bases map to TRBD2. Trimming took 1 base from V and 0 from J; bases not matched to a gene: 11. The CDR3 has 18 residues. Germline loops: CDR1 SGHRS, CDR2 YFSETQ. CDR3 sequence: CASSLSSGGPMYQETQYF. The CDR3 DNA sequence: TGCGCCAGCAGCTTGTCCAGCGGGGGCCCGATGTACCAAGAGACCCAGTACTTC.

This clonotype was recorded many times. This chain links TRBV11-3 with TRBJ2-1, with 14 bases aligning to TRBD2. The V segment lost 2 bases and the J segment 6 bases; nucleotides outside the gene matches: 6. Germline CDR1 SGHNT, CDR2 YENEEA. This CDR3 has 17 residues. The chain's CDR3 is CASSLRRGTSGGNEQFF. As DNA, the CDR3 is TGTGCCAGCAGCTTAAGGCGCGGGACTAGCGGGGGCAATGAGCAGTTCTTC. Full variable domain (rest looked up from reference TRBV11-3 and TRBJ2-1): EAGVVQSPRYKIIEKKQPVAFWCNPISGHNTLYWYLQNLGQGPELLIRYENEEAVDDSQLPKDRFSAERLKGVDSTLKIQPAELGDSAVYLCASSLRRGTSGGNEQFFGPGTRLTVL.

This clonotype was picked up a small number of times. The chain links TRBV20-1 to TRBJ1-1; no definite D call. Germline assignment: CDR1 DFQATT and CDR2 SNEGSKA (reference sequence). V was shortened by 4 bases and J by 2 bases, with 11 bases between the two germline ends. The CDR3 has 13 residues. The CDR3: CSAILDGNTEAFF. CDR3 in DNA: TGCAGTGCTATTCTCGACGGAAACACTGAAGCTTTCTTT.

This clonotype has at least ten counts. V and J are TRBV7-3 and TRBJ2-1; D may be TRBD2 (6 bases). The V and J ends lost 3 bases and 0 bases respectively, with 15 bases between them. CDR1 and CDR2 from the germline V gene are SGHTA and FQGTGA. This CDR3 spans 17 amino acids. For the CDR3, the DNA is TGTGCCAGCAGCTTCCGGAGTACCGGGGGCTCCTACAATGAGCAGTTCTTC. This encodes CASSFRSTGGSYNEQFF.

This clonotype was seen more than once but under ten times. The J gene is TRBJ1-6, the V gene TRBV2; 8 nucleotides match TRBD1. Looked up from germline, CDR1 is SNHLY and CDR2 is FYNNEI. The CDR3 is 16 residues long. V was pared by 7 bases and J by 9 bases, with 14 bases of the junction left unmatched. The CDR3 here is CASIFLLGQGSSPLHF. The CDR3 nucleotides read TGTGCCAGCATCTTTCTTCTTGGACAGGGAAGTTCACCCCTCCACTTT.

This clonotype was counted once. The rearrangement uses TRBV7-2 and TRBJ1-2, with a possible D match to TRBD1 (5 bases). The CDR3 spans 19 residues. V dropped 5 bases and J dropped 4 bases, with 29 bases sitting between them. Germline V gene data show CDR1 as SGHTA and CDR2 as FQGNSA. CDR3 loop: CASSTRSGGEGPNSYGYTF. CDR3 sequence (DNA): TGTGCCAGCAGCACCCGTAGCGGGGGGGAGGGACCTAACTCCTATGGCTACACCTTC.